Listed below are T cell receptor beta chains from one sample, sequenced in a study of neurological immune-mediated disorders. TCRdb used MiXCR to reprocess the 5' RACE reads, holding one entry per CDR3 protein. This table holds more than 20,000 distinct CDR3 sequences, roughly 13% found once. The sample was CD4+ T cells from blood. Receptor source: a female donor with HTLV-1-associated myelopathy (HAM/TSP). The CDR3 runs from the conserved cysteine through the conserved F or W. Each record gives: J gene, D gene, clone size, V gene, CDR3 protein, CDR3 DNA. D genes are given only for firm matches. Clone size, where shown, is once, few, many, or a class for clones that have expanded.

J gene: TRBJ1-5; D gene: NA; clone size: many; V gene: TRBV6-5; CDR3 protein: CASSYTYSNQPQHF; CDR3 DNA: TGTGCCAGCAGTTATACTTATAGCAATCAGCCCCAGCATTTT
J gene: TRBJ2-3; D gene: NA; clone size: medium-sized; V gene: TRBV9; CDR3 protein: CASSAKSGDTQYF; CDR3 DNA: TGTGCCAGCAGCGCCAAAAGCGGAGATACGCAGTATTTT
J gene: TRBJ1-1; D gene: TRBD1; clone size: NA; V gene: TRBV19; CDR3 protein: CASSQQGNWAFF; CDR3 DNA: TGTGCCAGTAGTCAACAGGGGAATTGGGCTTTCTTT
J gene: TRBJ2-1; D gene: TRBD2; clone size: NA; V gene: TRBV20-1; CDR3 protein: CSARDPGVAGGPRNEQFF; CDR3 DNA: TGCAGTGCTAGAGATCCGGGGGTAGCGGGAGGGCCCAGGAATGAGCAGTTCTTC
J gene: TRBJ1-6; D gene: TRBD1; clone size: many; V gene: TRBV5-1; CDR3 protein: CASSLEQGRISPLHF; CDR3 DNA: TGCGCCAGCAGCTTGGAACAGGGGCGGATTTCACCCCTCCACTTT
J gene: TRBJ2-5; D gene: NA; clone size: many; V gene: TRBV5-1; CDR3 protein: CASSFYDQETQYF; CDR3 DNA: TGCGCCAGCAGCTTTTACGACCAAGAGACCCAGTACTTC
J gene: TRBJ1-1; D gene: NA; clone size: many; V gene: TRBV28; CDR3 protein: CASSLERLTEAFF; CDR3 DNA: TGTGCCAGCAGTTTGGAACGGTTAACTGAAGCTTTCTTT
J gene: TRBJ2-5; D gene: NA; clone size: many; V gene: TRBV10-3; CDR3 protein: CAISVAGGQETQYF; CDR3 DNA: TGTGCCATCAGTGTAGCAGGGGGGCAAGAGACCCAGTACTTC
J gene: TRBJ2-7; D gene: NA; clone size: many; V gene: TRBV4-3; CDR3 protein: CASSQEYRFGGASYEQYF; CDR3 DNA: TGCGCCAGCAGCCAAGAATACCGGTTCGGAGGGGCTTCCTACGAGCAGTACTTC
J gene: TRBJ2-5; D gene: TRBD1; clone size: many; V gene: TRBV5-6; CDR3 protein: CASSPAGQGGVETQYF; CDR3 DNA: TGTGCCAGCAGCCCGGCTGGACAGGGGGGAGTCGAGACCCAGTACTTC